A single sample is the source of the 13 T cell receptor beta chains below, sequenced in a study of Ad26.COV2.S vaccination and SARS-CoV-2 variants. Here immunoSEQ multiplex PCR was the method, and the copy in TCRdb shows in-frame clones only, minus some. This table holds hundreds of thousands of clones, 75% to 95% found once. Treatment meaning: around 19 received Ad26.COV2.S at low or high dose, single or two shots; 5 received placebo; per-sample allocation not given. Samples analyzed were those drawn on day 63 after the first vaccine or placebo injection. Sequencing was performed on peripheral blood, taken in a trial of Ad26.COV2.S vaccine versus placebo. Receptors originate from a person between 18 and 65 years old who received the Ad26.COV2.S COVID-19 vaccine or a placebo.

Only one count was recorded for this clone. This chain joins TRBV3-1 (or the pseudogene TRBV3-2) and TRBJ2-7; D could derive from TRBD1 or TRBD2 (5 bases each). This CDR3 spans 12 amino acids. V lost 6 bases, J lost 2 bases, and 8 bases lay in between. Germline values: CDR1 LGHDT, CDR2 YNNKEL (reference sequence). The CDR3 coding sequence is TGTGCCAGCAGTCGGGACCCCTACGAGCAGTACTTC. Translating it yields CASSRDPYEQYF.

The V call is TRBV6-5, the J call TRBJ1-1; unclear D gene. The CDR3 has 14 residues. V lost 0 bases and J lost 1, with 6 bases in between. CDR1 and CDR2 from the germline V gene are MNHEY and SVGAGI. The CDR3: CASSYSRWNTEAFF. CDR3 coding DNA: TGTGCCAGCAGTTACTCAAGGTGGAACACTGAAGCTTTCTTT.

Notes on this clone: The sample holds other DNA sequences that translate to the same CDR3. The chain employs TRBV9 and TRBJ2-5, with D possibly TRBD1 on 6 matching bases. The length of the CDR3 is 13 residues. Germline CDR1 is SGDLS and CDR2 is YYNGEE. The germline V and J ends were trimmed by 0 bases and 4 bases, with 7 bases remaining between them. The CDR3 nucleotides are TGTGCCAGCAGCGTAGTAGGGGGAGAGACCCAGTACTTC. It is translated as CASSVVGGETQYF.

This clone appeared a few times. The chain employs TRBV19 and TRBJ1-2, with TRBD1 as a possible D gene (5 bases). The length of the CDR3 is 14 residues. Trimming cost V 3 bases and J 5 bases, with 13 bases left between them. Germline assignment: CDR1 LNHDA and CDR2 SQIVND (reference sequence). CDR3 bases: TGTGCCAGTAGTATTCAGGGACCACTTTATGGCTACACCTTC. This codes for CASSIQGPLYGYTF.

The V and J genes are TRBV5-6 and TRBJ1-2; no clear D. The CDR3 runs 13 residues. With 2 bases removed from V and 1 base from J, the gap between germline ends came to 6 bases. Germline CDR1 is SGHDT and CDR2 is YYEEEE. The CDR3 loop is CASSFWLNYGYTF. The CDR3 DNA reads as TGTGCCAGCAGCTTTTGGCTTAACTATGGCTACACCTTC.

This chain joins TRBV5-1 and TRBJ2-3, with TRBD2 matching 7 bases. The junction had 9 bases not matched to a gene; V was cut back by 7 bases and J by 1 base. The CDR3 spans 15 residues. Germline V gene sequence: CDR1 SGHRS, CDR2 YFSETQ. For the CDR3, the DNA is TGCGCCAGCTTCCCGACGAGCGGGGGCACAGATACGCAGTATTTT. This sequence encodes CASFPTSGGTDTQYF.

The rearrangement uses TRBV5-1 and TRBJ2-2; 8 nucleotides match TRBD1. This CDR3 has 16 amino acids. The germline CDR1 and CDR2 sequences are SGHRS and YFSETQ. V shed 3 bases, J shed 2 bases, and the junction held 6 bases outside the gene matches. CDR3 nucleotide sequence: TGCGCCAGCAGCTCACAGGGGGTCGTAAACACCGGGGAGCTGTTTTTT. Its translation is CASSSQGVVNTGELFF.

The chain has TRBV7-2 and TRBJ1-2; TRBD1 is a possible D gene (6 bases). CDR3 length equals 15 residues. Trimming took off 6 bases at V and 3 bases at J, with 17 bases between the two ends. CDR1 and CDR2 from the germline V gene are SGHTA and FQGNSA. The CDR3 region has the DNA TGTGCCAGCAGTTATACCGGGACACAAGACTATGGCTACACCTTC. It encodes CASSYTGTQDYGYTF.

This clone appeared a few times. V and J are TRBV5-4 and TRBJ2-7, with 9 bases lining up with TRBD1. The CDR3 loop spans 14 amino acids. V trimming: 6 bases; J trimming: 4 bases; junction bases outside the gene matches: 8. Germline V gene lookup returns CDR1 SGHNT and CDR2 YYREEE (reference sequence). The CDR3, as DNA: TGTGCCAGCACCCGCGGACAGGGGAGGTACGAGCAGTACTTC. Protein product: CASTRGQGRYEQYF.

The chain has TRBV7-6 and TRBJ2-7; a possible D gene is TRBD1 (7 bases). The CDR3 sequence is 15 residues long. Per the germline V gene, CDR1 is SGHVS and CDR2 is FNYEAQ. V lost 4 bases, J lost 2 bases, and 15 bases lay in between. Here the CDR3 DNA reads TGTGCCAGCAGCTCGGGATCAGGGGGGCCCTACGAGCAGTACTTC. Amino acid sequence: CASSSGSGGPYEQYF.

This clone was counted once. V gene TRBV27 combines with J gene TRBJ2-7; no definite D call. Germline V CDR1 and CDR2: MNHEY, SMNVEV (reference sequence). This CDR3 comprises 14 residues. V lost 0 bases and J 2 bases, leaving 8 bases between the germline ends. This CDR3 reads CASSLSGSPYEQYF. For the CDR3, the DNA is TGTGCCAGCAGTTTATCAGGGTCCCCCTACGAGCAGTACTTC.

The CDR3 DNA reads TGCAGCGTTCGAAACGCAGGGGTTTGGGCTGAAGCTTTCTTT. Amino acids: CSVRNAGVWAEAFF. The chain couples TRBV29-1 to TRBJ1-1; D is perhaps TRBD1 (6 bases). CDR3 length: 14 residues. CDR1 is SQVTM and CDR2 is ANQGSEA in the germline V gene. Trimming left V 5 bases short and J 6 bases short, with 19 bases between. Full variable domain (rest looked up from reference TRBV29-1 and TRBJ1-1): SAVISQKPSRDICQRGTSLTIQCQVDSQVTMMFWYRQQPGQSLTLIATANQGSEATYESGFVIDKFPISRPNLTFSTLTVSNMSPEDSSIYLCSVRNAGVWAEAFFGQGTRLTVV.

The chain has TRBV5-5 and TRBJ1-5, with 8 bases aligning to TRBD1. The germline gives CDR1 SGHKS, CDR2 YYEKEE (reference sequence). The CDR3 is 16 amino acids. V was pared by 4 bases and J by 1 base, with 7 bases of the junction left unmatched. The CDR3 here is CASSPGTGGSNQPQHF. In DNA form, the CDR3 reads TGTGCCAGCAGCCCGGGGACAGGTGGGAGCAATCAGCCCCAGCATTTT.